This T cell receptor beta chain was obtained from a study of T-cell memory formation after mild COVID-19. TCRdb passed the 5' RACE reads through MiXCR, listing each CDR3 protein once. This table has 200,000 to 300,000 distinct CDR3 sequences, 15% to 19% appearing once. CDR3 length: 13 residues. Trimming stripped 1 base from V and 5 bases from J, with 9 bases between. In germline, CDR1 is SGHRS, CDR2 YFSETQ. The gene calls are TRBV5-1 and TRBJ2-5, with D unclear. Sequenced material: PBMCs or a T cell subset sorted from them (not recorded which). This TCR was sampled from an adult woman who had mild COVID-19 (a few samples of this study predate the infection). Cell type and time point are not known. In DNA, the CDR3 is TGCGCCAGCAGCTTGCTTCCGTCGGAGACCCAGTACTTC. Its protein is CASSLLPSETQYF.